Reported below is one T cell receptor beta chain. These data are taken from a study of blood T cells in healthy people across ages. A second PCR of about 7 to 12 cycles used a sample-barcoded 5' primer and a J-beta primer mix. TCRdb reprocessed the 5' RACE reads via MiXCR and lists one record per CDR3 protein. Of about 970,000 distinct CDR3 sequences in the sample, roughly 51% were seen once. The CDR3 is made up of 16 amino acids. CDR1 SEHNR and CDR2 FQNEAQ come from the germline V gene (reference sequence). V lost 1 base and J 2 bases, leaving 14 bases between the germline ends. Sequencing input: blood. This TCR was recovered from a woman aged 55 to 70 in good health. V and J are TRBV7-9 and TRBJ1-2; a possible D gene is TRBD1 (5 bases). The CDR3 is CASSLETAGTNYGYTF. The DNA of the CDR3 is TGTGCCAGCAGCTTAGAGACCGCGGGGACCAACTATGGCTACACCTTC.